This T cell receptor (beta chain) emerged from a study (dated by TCRdb to the mid-2010s). With respect to the entire study: The research examined where HIV persistence comes from in people whose immune systems controlled HIV infection without treatment.

To prepare the library, 5' RACE was applied. The reads were generated on an Illumina HiSeq 2000. In-frame beta chains were kept once TCRdb had trimmed the public reads at Q25 with fastp and called clones with MiXCR. When rows share a CDR3 protein, they turn into one entry using the most common DNA and genes. This sample has thousands of distinct CDR3 sequences in its table, and about 7% of those were observed once. Of the sample, around 6% falls within the top ten clones. This clonotype is described as medium-sized (0.01 to 0.1%). Its antigen is currently not known. Base qualities are not recorded, but no much larger clone differs from it by a single base. From V the trimming removes 6 bases and from J it removes 4 bases, while the gene matches leave 4 bases of the junction unaccounted for. From cysteine to phenylalanine, the CDR3 is 13 amino acids long. Only the CDR3 portion is preserved as DNA: 39 bases, with reading frame beginning at the first base.

Sequencing used total memory T cells from blood PBMCs. The sample's cell subset or site label is to be understood as: transitional memory CD4+ T cells. The chain joins TRBV12-3 or TRBV12-4 to TRBJ1-2; TRBD1 aligns with 8 central bases. The clonotype originates from a female donor with HIV. The nucleotides are TGTGCCAGCAGCCCCGGGACAGGCTATGGCTACACCTTC. It codes for CASSPGTGYGYTF.